These 2 T cell receptor beta chains came from one sample sequenced in a study of beta chain features in type 1 diabetes. What was sequenced were expressed TCRB transcripts, since all of the isolated RNA had been reverse transcribed. Sequencing was performed with immunoSEQ multiplex PCR; in TCRdb, only in-frame clones are kept and a portion is missing. The table lists 450,000 to 550,000 clones, approximately 31% of them singletons. Input material: naive CD4+ T cells from blood. The origin of the receptors is a man aged 18 to 29 in good health.

This clone was observed a few times. This sequence joins TRBV4-3 and TRBJ1-2, with D uncertain. The CDR3 runs to 15 residues. Between the trimmed V and J ends, which lost 0 bases and 0 bases, there was a span of 8 bases. CDR1 LGHNA and CDR2 YSLEER come from the germline V gene. Here the CDR3 reads CASSQDGRSNYGYTF. CDR3 nucleotides: TGCGCCAGCAGCCAAGATGGCAGATCTAACTATGGCTACACCTTC.

The chain employs TRBV7-2 and TRBJ1-5; D is undetermined. Trimming took off 5 bases at V and 4 bases at J, with 6 bases between the two ends. Germline V gene lookup returns CDR1 SGHTA and CDR2 FQGNSA. The CDR3 totals 12 residues. The CDR3 spells CASSQGNQPQHF. In nucleotides, the CDR3 is TGTGCCAGCAGCCAAGGGAATCAGCCCCAGCATTTT.